The clone carrying this TCR beta chain was observed at least ten times. Its antigen is unknown. Trimming pared 0 bases from V and 9 bases from J, leaving 9 bases between. Germline V lookup: CDR1 SGHVS, CDR2 FNYEAQ. The CDR3 extends over 13 amino acids. The source of the sample is a study of T cell repertoires in cytomegalovirus infection. Study-wide background: Indications came from public TCR beta signatures; they pointed to CMV infection and to a matching HLA type. Whole-study results and caveats: The response measured ex vivo was dominated by TCR beta clonotypes (HLA-C-restricted and CMV-specific).

TCRdb fed the reads into MiXCR, producing one record per CDR3 protein. The sample consists of approximately 260,000 distinct CDR3 sequences, about 18% of them appearing once. The J gene is TRBJ2-1, the V gene TRBV7-6; TRBD2 might be the D (5 bases). The receptor was derived from a human donor in good health (CMV status not recorded). Some clones in this sample may be carry-over from other donors' samples. Sequencing was carried out using CD8+ T cells from PBMCs. The CDR3 protein is CASSLAPGSEQFF. The CDR3 DNA reads TGTGCCAGCAGCTTAGCGCCGGGGAGTGAGCAGTTCTTC.